These 5 T cell receptor beta chains were all obtained from the same sample, sequenced in a study of blood T cell repertoires in COVID-19. Profiling relied on immunoSEQ multiplex PCR, and the TCRdb table lists in-frame clones only, not all of them. The sample comprises fewer than 300,000 clones, approximately 90% of which are singletons, and over 5.5% rests with the top ten. Sequencing input: peripheral blood. These receptor sequences come from a woman between 50 and 59 years old with COVID-19, enrolled during active disease.

A few counts support this clone. This chain joins TRBV29-1 and TRBJ2-2; possible D gene TRBD2, 6 bases. Germline CDR1 and CDR2: SQVTM and ANQGSEA. V lost 7 bases and J 0 bases, leaving 12 bases between the germline ends. CDR3 length equals 14 residues. Written as DNA, the CDR3 is TGCAGCGCCTGGGGGACTTCGAACACCGGGGAGCTGTTTTTT. Amino acids: CSAWGTSNTGELFF.

Only a few counts were recorded for this clone. This chain joins TRBV2 and TRBJ1-5; 8 bases match TRBD1. Trimming at V came to 6 bases and at J to 4 bases, leaving 5 bases not matched to a gene. CDR3 length: 14 residues. Germline V gene lookup returns CDR1 SNHLY and CDR2 FYNNEI. DNA of the CDR3: TGTGCCAGCAGCACGGGACAGGTTAATCAGCCCCAGCATTTT. This codes for CASSTGQVNQPQHF.

This chain links TRBV6-5 with TRBJ2-2, with 8 bases identical to TRBD1. This CDR3 has 14 amino acids. The trim removed 2 bases at V and 5 bases at J, leaving 1 base unmatched. Germline V lookup: CDR1 MNHEY, CDR2 SVGAGI. DNA for the CDR3: TGTGCCAGCAGTTACCGGACAGGGACCGGGGAGCTGTTTTTT. This codes for CASSYRTGTGELFF.

The rearrangement joins TRBV21-1 to TRBJ1-5; TRBD1 was called by the table and not checked on the DNA. TRBV21-1 is assigned pseudogene status. The CDR3 covers 15 residues. This CDR3 reads CASRIRVGSNQPQHF. CDR3 bases: TGTGCCAGCAGGATCAGGGTGGGTAGCAATCAGCCCCAGCATTTT.

The chain has TRBV7-2 and TRBJ2-5, with a tentative D call TRBD1 (6 bases). V shed 5 bases and J shed 4 bases, with 17 bases lying between them. The CDR3 runs 15 residues. Germline V gives CDR1 SGHTA, CDR2 FQGNSA. CDR3 residues: CASSLRGRGIETQYF. CDR3 bases: TGTGCCAGCAGCCTACGTGGCAGGGGAATAGAGACCCAGTACTTC.